Listed below are T cell receptor beta chains from one sample, sequenced in a study of T cells in Graves' hyperthyroidism and ophthalmopathy. TCRdb reprocessed the multiplex PCR reads with MiXCR, giving one entry per CDR3 protein. The sample consists of hundreds of thousands of distinct CDR3 sequences, approximately 24% of them appearing once. Input material: blood. The receptors were gathered from a woman between 40 and 55 years old with Graves' ophthalmopathy. CDR3s include the opening cysteine and the closing phenylalanine or tryptophan. Each record gives: D gene, V gene, clone size, J gene, CDR3 DNA, CDR3 protein. D genes are given only for firm matches. A clone size is listed for some rows: how often the clone was seen (once, few, many), or a class if it is expanded.

-	TRBV6-5	few	TRBJ1-2	TGTGCCAGCAGTTATGGGCTGGGGTATGGCTACACCTTC	CASSYGLGYGYTF
-	TRBV6-5	many	TRBJ2-7	TGTGCCAGCAGTCCCCGGGACATCCCGCGTCCGGAGCAGTACTTC	CASSPRDIPRPEQYF
TRBD2	TRBV28	many	TRBJ2-7	TGTGCCAGCAGTTTGTTAGCGGGAGGAGGAGACGAGCAGTACTTC	CASSLLAGGGDEQYF
-	TRBV30	many	TRBJ2-7	TGTGCCTGGAGTTTAGGAGGGGACGAGCAGTACTTC	CAWSLGGDEQYF
TRBD1	TRBV6-5	-	TRBJ1-2	TGTGCCAGCAGTTACTCGGTCGGGACAGTCTATGGCTACACCTTC	CASSYSVGTVYGYTF
-	TRBV20-1	-	TRBJ2-5	TGCAGTGCTAGATCAGGGCTTTTAGAGACCCAGTACTTC	CSARSGLLETQYF
-	TRBV30	many	TRBJ1-2	TGTGCCTGGAGAGAGACCGGGACCTACTATGGCTACACCTTC	CAWRETGTYYGYTF
TRBD1	TRBV6-1	many	TRBJ2-5	TGTGCCAGCAAGGAAGCAGCTTGGACAGGGCAGACAAAGACCCAGCACTTC	CASKEAAWTGQTKTQHF
-	TRBV19	-	TRBJ2-7	TGTGCCAGTAGCGATGGGAAGCAGTACTTC	CASSDGKQYF
-	TRBV6-5	many	TRBJ2-5	TGTGCCAGCAAAGCCTTGCTTGGGTTCGAAGAGACCCAGTACTTC	CASKALLGFEETQYF
TRBD1	TRBV30	many	TRBJ1-2	TGTGCCTGGAGTACACAGGGGACCTATGGCTACACCTTC	CAWSTQGTYGYTF
TRBD1	TRBV20-1	many	TRBJ2-7	TGCAGTGCTAGAGGACAGGGCCAATCCTACGAGCAGTACTTC	CSARGQGQSYEQYF
TRBD1	TRBV20-1	many	TRBJ2-5	TGCAGTGCTAGAGGACAGGGGTTCGCGACCCAGTACTTC	CSARGQGFATQYF
-	TRBV11-1	-	TRBJ1-6	TGTGCCAGCAGCTTATCCACCAACTCCTATAATTCACCCCTCCACTTT	CASSLSTNSYNSPLHF
-	TRBV5-1	-	TRBJ1-1	TGCGCCAGCAGCTTTAGGGACGCCATGAACACTGAAGCTTTCTTT	CASSFRDAMNTEAFF
TRBD1	TRBV4-1	many	TRBJ2-5	TGCGCCAGCAGCCAAGGCGGCAGGGGGCTAGTGGAGACCCAGTACTTC	CASSQGGRGLVETQYF
TRBD1	TRBV20-1	many	TRBJ1-1	TGCAGTGCCCCGAAGAGGACAGGGGTTATGAACACTGAAGCTTTCTTT	CSAPKRTGVMNTEAFF
TRBD1	TRBV11-2	many	TRBJ2-7	TGTGCCAGCAGCTTAGTTCGGCCGGGACAGAGGTTGGGGGAGCAGTACTTC	CASSLVRPGQRLGEQYF
TRBD1	TRBV6-2/TRBV6-3	many	TRBJ2-7	TGTGCCAGCAGCAAAGACAGGGGAAAGCAGTACTTC	CASSKDRGKQYF
TRBD1	TRBV20-1	many	TRBJ2-2	TGCAGTGCTAGAGATTGGGGGACAGCGAACACCGGGGAGCTGTTTTTT	CSARDWGTANTGELFF
TRBD1	TRBV11-3	-	TRBJ2-7	TGTGCCAGCCGGGACAGGGACTACGAGCAGTACTTC	CASRDRDYEQYF
TRBD1	TRBV28	-	TRBJ1-2	TGTGCCAGCAGTGCACAGGGGGCGGAGGGCTACACCTTC	CASSAQGAEGYTF
TRBD2	TRBV28	many	TRBJ2-7	TGTGCCAGCAGTCTCTCAGCCGAGACTAGCCCTCTCGGCGAGCAGTACTTC	CASSLSAETSPLGEQYF
TRBD2	TRBV12-3/TRBV12-4	few	TRBJ2-5	TGTGCCAGCAGTTTACGGAACTTCCAGGGGCGGGGGGGAGAGACCCAGTACTTC	CASSLRNFQGRGGETQYF
-	TRBV6-1	few	TRBJ2-7	TGTGCCAGCAGTGATCAGGGGACGCACGAGCAGTACTTC	CASSDQGTHEQYF
TRBD2	TRBV29-1	many	TRBJ2-5	TGCAGCGTTGAATATAGCGGGGAGCTGCAAGAGACCCAGTACTTC	CSVEYSGELQETQYF
-	TRBV20-1	many	TRBJ2-7	TGCAGCGCCGCTCTCGGGGGCGGGTACGAGCAGTACTTC	CSAALGGGYEQYF